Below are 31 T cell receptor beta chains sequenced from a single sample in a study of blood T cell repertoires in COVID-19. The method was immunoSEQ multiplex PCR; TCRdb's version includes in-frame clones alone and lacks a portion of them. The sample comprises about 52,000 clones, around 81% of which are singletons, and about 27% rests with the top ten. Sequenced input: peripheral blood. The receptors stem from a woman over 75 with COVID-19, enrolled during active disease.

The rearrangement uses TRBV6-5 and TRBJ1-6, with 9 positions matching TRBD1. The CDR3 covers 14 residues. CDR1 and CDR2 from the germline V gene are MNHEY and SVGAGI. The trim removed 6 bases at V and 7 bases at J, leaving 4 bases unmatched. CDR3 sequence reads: CASSRTGGNSPLHF. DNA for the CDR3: TGTGCCAGCAGCAGAACAGGGGGCAATTCACCCCTCCACTTT.

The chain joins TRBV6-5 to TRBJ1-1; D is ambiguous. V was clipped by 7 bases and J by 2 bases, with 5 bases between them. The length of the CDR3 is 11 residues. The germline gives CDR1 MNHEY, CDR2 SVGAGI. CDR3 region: CASTQNTEAFF. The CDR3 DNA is TGTGCCAGCACCCAAAACACTGAAGCTTTCTTT.

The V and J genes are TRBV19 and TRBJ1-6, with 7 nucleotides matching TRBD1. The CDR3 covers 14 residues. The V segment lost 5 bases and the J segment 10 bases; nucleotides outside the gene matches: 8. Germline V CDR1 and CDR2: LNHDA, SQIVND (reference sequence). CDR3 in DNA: TGTGCCAGTAGTTCTGGACAGGAACGATCACCCCTCCACTTT. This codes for CASSSGQERSPLHF.

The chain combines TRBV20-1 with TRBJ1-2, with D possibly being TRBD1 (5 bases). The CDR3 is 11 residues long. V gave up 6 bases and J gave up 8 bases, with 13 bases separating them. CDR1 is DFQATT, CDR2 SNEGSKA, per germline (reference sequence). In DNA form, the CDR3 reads TGCAGTGCCCCAGGGTATCACGGCTACACCTTC. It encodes CSAPGYHGYTF.

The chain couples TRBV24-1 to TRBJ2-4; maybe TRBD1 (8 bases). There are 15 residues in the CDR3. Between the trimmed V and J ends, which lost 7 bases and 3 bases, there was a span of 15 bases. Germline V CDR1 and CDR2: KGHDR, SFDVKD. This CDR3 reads CATRGTGGDKNIQYF. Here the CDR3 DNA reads TGTGCCACCAGGGGAACAGGGGGGGACAAAAACATTCAGTACTTC.

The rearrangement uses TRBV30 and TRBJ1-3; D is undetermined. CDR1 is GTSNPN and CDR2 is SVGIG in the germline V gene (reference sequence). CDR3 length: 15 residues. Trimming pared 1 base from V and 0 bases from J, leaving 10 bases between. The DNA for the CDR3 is TGTGCCTGGAGTGCTGTCGAGGGCTCTGGAAACACCATATATTTT. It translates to CAWSAVEGSGNTIYF.

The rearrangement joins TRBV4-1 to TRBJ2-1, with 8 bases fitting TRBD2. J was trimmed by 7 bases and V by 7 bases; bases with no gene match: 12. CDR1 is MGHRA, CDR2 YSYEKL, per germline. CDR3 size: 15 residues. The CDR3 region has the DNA TGCGCCAGCAAGCCAGGAGCGGGAGAGAGGAATGAGCAGTTCTTC. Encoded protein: CASKPGAGERNEQFF.

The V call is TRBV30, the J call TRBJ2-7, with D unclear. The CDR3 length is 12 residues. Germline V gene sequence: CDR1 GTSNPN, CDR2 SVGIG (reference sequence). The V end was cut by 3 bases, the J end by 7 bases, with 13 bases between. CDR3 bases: TGTGCCTGGAGCGTACCCCCCCGGGAGCAGTACTTC. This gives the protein CAWSVPPREQYF.

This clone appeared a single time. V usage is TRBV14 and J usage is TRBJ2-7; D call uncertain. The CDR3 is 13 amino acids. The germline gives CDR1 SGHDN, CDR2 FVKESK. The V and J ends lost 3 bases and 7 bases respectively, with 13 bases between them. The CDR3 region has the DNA TGTGCCAGCAGCCAGTCGGGTTCCGGGGAGCAGTACTTC. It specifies CASSQSGSGEQYF.

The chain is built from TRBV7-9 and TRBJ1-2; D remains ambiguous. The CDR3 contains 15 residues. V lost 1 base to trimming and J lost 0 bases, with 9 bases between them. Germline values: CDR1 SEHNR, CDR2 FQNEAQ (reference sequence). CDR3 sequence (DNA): TGTGCCAGCAGCTTAGAAGTGGCCGCTAACTATGGCTACACCTTC. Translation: CASSLEVAANYGYTF.

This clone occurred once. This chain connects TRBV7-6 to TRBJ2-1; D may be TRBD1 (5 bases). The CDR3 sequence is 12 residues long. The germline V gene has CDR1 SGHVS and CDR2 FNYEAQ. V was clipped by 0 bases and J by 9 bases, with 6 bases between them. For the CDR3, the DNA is TGTGCCAGCAGCTTAGCTAGGGGTGAGCAGTTCTTC. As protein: CASSLARGEQFF. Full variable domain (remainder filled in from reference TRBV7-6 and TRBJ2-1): GAGVSQSPRYKVTKRGQDVALRCDPISGHVSLYWYRQALGQGPEFLTYFNYEAQQDKSGLPNDRFSAERPEGSISTLTIQRTEQRDSAMYRCASSLARGEQFFGPGTRLTVL.

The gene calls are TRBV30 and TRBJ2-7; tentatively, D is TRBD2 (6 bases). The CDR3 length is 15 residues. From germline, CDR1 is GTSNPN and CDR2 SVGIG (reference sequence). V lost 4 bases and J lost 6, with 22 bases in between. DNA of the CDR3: TGTGCCTGGAAATCAAGCCTAGCGCAACTCGCCGAGCAGTACTTC. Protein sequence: CAWKSSLAQLAEQYF. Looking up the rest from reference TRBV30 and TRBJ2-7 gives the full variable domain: SQTIHQWPATLVQPVGSPLSLECTVEGTSNPNLYWYRQAAGRGLQLLFYSVGIGQISSEVPQNLSASRPQDRQFILSSKKLLLSDSGFYLCAWKSSLAQLAEQYFGPGTRLTVT.

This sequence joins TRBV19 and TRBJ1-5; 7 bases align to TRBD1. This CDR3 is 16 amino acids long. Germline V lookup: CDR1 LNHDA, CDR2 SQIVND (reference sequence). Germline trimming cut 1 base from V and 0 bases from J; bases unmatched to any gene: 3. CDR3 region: CASSIGDSYSNQPQHF. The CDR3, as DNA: TGTGCCAGTAGTATAGGGGACAGTTATAGCAATCAGCCCCAGCATTTT. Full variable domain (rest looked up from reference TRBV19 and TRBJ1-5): DGGITQSPKYLFRKEGQNVTLSCEQNLNHDAMYWYRQDPGQGLRLIYYSQIVNDFQKGDIAEGYSVSREKKESFPLTVTSAQKNPTAFYLCASSIGDSYSNQPQHFGDGTRLSIL.

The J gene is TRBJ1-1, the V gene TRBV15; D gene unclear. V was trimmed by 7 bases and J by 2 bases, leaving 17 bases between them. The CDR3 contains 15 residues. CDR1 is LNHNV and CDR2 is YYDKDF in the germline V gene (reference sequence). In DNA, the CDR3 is TGTGCCACCACCGCGGAACCGCGAAGTAACACTGAAGCTTTCTTT. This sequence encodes CATTAEPRSNTEAFF.

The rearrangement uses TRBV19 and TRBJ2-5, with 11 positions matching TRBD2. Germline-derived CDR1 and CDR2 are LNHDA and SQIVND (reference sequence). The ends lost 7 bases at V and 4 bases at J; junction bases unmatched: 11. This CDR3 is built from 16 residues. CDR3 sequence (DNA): TGTGCCAGTAAGAGGTTAGCGGGAGGGTCGGCAGAGACCCAGTACTTC. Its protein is CASKRLAGGSAETQYF.

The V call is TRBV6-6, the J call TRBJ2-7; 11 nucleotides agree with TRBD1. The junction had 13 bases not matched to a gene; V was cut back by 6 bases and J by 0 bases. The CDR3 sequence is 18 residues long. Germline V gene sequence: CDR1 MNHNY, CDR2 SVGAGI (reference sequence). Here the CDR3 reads CASRRTESGTGGSYEQYF. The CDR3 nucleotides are TGTGCCAGCAGACGAACAGAGTCCGGGACAGGGGGCTCCTACGAGCAGTACTTC.

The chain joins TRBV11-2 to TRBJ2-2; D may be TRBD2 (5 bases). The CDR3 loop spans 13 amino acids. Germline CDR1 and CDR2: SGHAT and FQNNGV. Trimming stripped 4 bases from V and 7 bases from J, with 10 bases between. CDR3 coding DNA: TGTGCCAGCAGCTCGGACTTACGCGGGGAGCTGTTTTTT. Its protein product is CASSSDLRGELFF. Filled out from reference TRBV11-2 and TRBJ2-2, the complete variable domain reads EAGVAQSPRYKIIEKRQSVAFWCNPISGHATLYWYQQILGQGPKLLIQFQNNGVVDDSQLPKDRFSAERLKGVDSTLKIQPAKLEDSAVYLCASSSDLRGELFFGEGSRLTVL.

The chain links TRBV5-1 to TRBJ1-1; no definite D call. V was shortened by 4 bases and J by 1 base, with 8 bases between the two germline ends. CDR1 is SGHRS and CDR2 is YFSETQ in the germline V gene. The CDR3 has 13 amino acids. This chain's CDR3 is CASSTRQNTEAFF. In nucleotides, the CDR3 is TGCGCCAGCAGCACCAGGCAGAACACTGAAGCTTTCTTT.

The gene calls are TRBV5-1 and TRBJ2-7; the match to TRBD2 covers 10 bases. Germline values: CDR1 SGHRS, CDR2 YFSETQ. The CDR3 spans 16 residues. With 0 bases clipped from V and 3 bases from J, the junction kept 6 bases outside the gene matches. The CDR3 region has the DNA TGCGCCAGCAGCTTGGCCTTAGCGGGAGGTCTCTACGAGCAGTACTTC. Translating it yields CASSLALAGGLYEQYF.

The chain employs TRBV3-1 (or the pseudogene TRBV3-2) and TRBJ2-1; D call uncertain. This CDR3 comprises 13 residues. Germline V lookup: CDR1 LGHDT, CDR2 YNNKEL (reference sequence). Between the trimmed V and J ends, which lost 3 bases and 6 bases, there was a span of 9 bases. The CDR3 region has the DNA TGTGCCAGCAGCCACTCGATGGCCAATGAGCAGTTCTTC. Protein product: CASSHSMANEQFF.

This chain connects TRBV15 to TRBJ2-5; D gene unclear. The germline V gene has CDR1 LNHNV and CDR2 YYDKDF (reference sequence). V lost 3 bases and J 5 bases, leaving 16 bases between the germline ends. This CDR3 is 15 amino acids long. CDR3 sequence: CATSRYRSTGETQYF. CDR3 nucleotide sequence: TGTGCCACCAGCAGGTATCGATCGACCGGGGAGACCCAGTACTTC. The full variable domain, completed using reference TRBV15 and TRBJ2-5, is DAMVIQNPRYQVTQFGKPVTLSCSQTLNHNVMYWYQQKSSQAPKLLFHYYDKDFNNEADTPDNFQSRRPNTSFCFLDIRSPGLGDTAMYLCATSRYRSTGETQYFGPGTRLLVL.

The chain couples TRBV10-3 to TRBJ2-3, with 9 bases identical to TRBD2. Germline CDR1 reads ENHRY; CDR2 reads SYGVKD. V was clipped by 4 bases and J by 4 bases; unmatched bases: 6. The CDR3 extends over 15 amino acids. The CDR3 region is CAISAASGNSDTQYF. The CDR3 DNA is TGTGCCATCAGTGCGGCTAGCGGGAATTCAGATACGCAGTATTTT.

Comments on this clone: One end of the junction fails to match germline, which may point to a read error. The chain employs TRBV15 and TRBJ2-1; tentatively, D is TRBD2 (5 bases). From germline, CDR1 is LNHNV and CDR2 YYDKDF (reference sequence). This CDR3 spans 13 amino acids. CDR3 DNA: TGTGCCACCAGCAGAGACGTTTCGGCGGGCCGGATCTTC. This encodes CATSRDVSAGRIF.

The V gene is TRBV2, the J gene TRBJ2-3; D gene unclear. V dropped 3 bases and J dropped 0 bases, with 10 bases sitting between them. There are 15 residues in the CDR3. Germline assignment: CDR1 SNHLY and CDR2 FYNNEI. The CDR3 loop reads CASSDLRASTDTQYF. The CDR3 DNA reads TGTGCCAGCAGTGATCTGAGAGCTAGCACAGATACGCAGTATTTT.

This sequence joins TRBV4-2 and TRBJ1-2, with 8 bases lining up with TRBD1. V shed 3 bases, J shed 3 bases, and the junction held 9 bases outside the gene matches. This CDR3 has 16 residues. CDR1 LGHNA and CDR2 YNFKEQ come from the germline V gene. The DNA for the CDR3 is TGTGCCAGCAGCCAGTATCACAGGGGGGCACACTATGGCTACACCTTC. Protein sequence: CASSQYHRGAHYGYTF.

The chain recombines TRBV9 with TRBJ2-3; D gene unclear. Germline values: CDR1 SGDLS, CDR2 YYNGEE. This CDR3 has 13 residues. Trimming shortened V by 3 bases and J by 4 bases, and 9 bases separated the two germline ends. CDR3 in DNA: TGTGCCAGCAGCGCCTTAGCCTCAGATACGCAGTATTTT. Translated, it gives CASSALASDTQYF.

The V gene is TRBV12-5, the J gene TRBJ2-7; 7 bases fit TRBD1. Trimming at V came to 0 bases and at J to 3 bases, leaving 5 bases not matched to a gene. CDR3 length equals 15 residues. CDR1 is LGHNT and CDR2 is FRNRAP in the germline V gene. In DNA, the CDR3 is TGTGCTAGTGGTTTGGTGGAGACAGGGAGCTACGAGCAGTACTTC. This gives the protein CASGLVETGSYEQYF. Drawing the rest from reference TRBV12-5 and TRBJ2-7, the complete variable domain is DARVTQTPRHKVTEMGQEVTMRCQPILGHNTVFWYRQTMMQGLELLAYFRNRAPLDDSGMPKDRFSAEMPDATLATLKIQPSEPRDSAVYFCASGLVETGSYEQYFGPGTRLTVT.

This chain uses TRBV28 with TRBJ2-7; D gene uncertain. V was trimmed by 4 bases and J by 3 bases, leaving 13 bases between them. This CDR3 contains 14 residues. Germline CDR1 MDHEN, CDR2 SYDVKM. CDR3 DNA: TGTGCCAGCAGTTCAGTCAACCACCGCTACGAGCAGTACTTC. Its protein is CASSSVNHRYEQYF.

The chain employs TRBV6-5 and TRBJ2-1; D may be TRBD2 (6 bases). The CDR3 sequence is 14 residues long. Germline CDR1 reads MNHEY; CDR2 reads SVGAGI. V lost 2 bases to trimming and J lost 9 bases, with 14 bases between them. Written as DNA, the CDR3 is TGTGCCAGCAGTTACAGGGAGGTTCATACTGAGCAGTTCTTC. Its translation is CASSYREVHTEQFF.

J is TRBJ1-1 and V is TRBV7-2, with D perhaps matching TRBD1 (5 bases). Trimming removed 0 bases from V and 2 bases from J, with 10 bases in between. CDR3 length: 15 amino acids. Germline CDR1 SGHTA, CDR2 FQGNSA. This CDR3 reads CASSLAHGGNTEAFF. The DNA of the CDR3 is TGTGCCAGCAGCTTAGCTCACGGGGGAAACACTGAAGCTTTCTTT.

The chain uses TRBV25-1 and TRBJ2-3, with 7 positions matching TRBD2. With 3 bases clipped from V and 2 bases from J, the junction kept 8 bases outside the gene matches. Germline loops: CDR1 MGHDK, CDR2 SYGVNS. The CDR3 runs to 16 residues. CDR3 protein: CASSDPTRLATDTQYF. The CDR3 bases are TGTGCCAGCAGTGACCCGACTAGACTAGCCACAGATACGCAGTATTTT.